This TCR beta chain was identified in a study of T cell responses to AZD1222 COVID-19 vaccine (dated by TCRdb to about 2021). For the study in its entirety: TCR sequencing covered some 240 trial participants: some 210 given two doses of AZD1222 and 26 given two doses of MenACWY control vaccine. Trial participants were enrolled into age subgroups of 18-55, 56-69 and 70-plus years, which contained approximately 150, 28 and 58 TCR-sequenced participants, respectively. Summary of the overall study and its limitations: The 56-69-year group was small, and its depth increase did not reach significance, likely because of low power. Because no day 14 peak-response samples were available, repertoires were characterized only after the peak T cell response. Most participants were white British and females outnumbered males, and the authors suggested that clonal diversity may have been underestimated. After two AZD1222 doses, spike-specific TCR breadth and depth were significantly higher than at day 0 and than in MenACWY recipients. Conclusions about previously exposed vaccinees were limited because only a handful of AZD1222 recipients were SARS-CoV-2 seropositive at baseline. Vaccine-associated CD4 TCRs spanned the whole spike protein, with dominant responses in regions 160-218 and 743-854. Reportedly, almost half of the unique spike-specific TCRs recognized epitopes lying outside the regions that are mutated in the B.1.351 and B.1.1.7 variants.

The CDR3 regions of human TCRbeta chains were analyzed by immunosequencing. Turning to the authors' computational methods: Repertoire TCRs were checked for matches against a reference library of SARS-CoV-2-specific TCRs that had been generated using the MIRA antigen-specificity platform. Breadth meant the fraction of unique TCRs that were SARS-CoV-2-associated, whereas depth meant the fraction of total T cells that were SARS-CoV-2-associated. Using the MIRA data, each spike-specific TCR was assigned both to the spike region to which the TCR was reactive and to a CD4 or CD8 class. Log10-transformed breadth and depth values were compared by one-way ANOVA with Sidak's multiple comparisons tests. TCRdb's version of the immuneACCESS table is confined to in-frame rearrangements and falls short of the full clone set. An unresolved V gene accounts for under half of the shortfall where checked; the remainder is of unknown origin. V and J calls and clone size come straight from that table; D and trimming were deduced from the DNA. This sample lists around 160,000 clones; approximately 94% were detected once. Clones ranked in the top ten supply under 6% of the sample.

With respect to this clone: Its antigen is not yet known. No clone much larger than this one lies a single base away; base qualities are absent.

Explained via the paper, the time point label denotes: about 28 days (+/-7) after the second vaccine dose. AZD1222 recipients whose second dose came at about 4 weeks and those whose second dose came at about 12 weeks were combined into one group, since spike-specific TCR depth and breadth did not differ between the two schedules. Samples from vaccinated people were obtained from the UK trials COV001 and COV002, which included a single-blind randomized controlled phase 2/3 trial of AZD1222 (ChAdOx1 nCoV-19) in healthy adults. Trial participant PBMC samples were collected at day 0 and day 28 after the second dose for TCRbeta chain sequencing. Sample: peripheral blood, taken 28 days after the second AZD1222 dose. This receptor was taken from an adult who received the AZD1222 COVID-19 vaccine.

The DNA sequence is given as TGTGCCAGTAGCCCCCGGGGGCTAGGGGGTCGGGTGGAGCAGTACTTC. It translates as CASSPRGLGGRVEQYF. The chain joins TRBV19 to TRBJ2-7; the D gene is perhaps TRBD1 or TRBD2, as each covers 6 bases. At the junction V is shortened by 6 bases and J by 7 bases, with 25 bases in between. The germline V gene (reference sequence) sets CDR1 to LNHDA and CDR2 to SQIVND. Taken from cysteine to phenylalanine, the CDR3 has 16 residues. The only DNA kept is the CDR3, 48 bases in frame from the first base.